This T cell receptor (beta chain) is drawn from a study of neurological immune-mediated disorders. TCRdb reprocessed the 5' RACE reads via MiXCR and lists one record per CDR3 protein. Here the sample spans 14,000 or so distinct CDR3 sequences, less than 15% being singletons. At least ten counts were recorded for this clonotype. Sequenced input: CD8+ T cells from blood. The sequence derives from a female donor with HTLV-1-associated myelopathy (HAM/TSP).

CDR3 DNA: TGTGCCAGCAGCGTAGAGGGGCTTGGGGTGAAGGGCCAAGAGACCCAGTACTTC. Translating it yields CASSVEGLGVKGQETQYF. The chain employs TRBV9 and TRBJ2-5, with D possibly being TRBD1 (5 bases). V was clipped by 0 bases and J by 1 base, with 19 bases between them. The CDR3 spans 18 residues. Per the germline V gene, CDR1 is SGDLS and CDR2 is YYNGEE.